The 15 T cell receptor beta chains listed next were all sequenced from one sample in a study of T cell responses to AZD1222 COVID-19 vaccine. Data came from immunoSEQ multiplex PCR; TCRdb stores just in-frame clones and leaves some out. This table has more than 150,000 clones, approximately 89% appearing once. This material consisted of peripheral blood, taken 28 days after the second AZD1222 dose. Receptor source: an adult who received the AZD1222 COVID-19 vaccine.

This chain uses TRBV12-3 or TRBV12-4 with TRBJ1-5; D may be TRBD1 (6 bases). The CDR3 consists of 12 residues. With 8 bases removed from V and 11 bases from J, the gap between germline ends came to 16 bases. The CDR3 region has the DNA TGTGCCAGCTCCCCCCCGCAGGGGTCCCAGCATTTT. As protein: CASSPPQGSQHF.

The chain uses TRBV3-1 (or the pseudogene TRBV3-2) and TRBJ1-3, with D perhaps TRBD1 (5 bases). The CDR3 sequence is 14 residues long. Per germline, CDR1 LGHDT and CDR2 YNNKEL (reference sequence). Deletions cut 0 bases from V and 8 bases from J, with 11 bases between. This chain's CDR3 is CASSQDLGADTIYF. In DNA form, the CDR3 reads TGTGCCAGCAGCCAAGATTTAGGGGCGGACACCATATATTTT.

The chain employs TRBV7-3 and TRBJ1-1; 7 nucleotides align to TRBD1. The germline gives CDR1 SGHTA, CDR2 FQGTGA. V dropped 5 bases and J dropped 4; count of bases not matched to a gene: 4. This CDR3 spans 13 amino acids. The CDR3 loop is CASSTRGPTEAFF. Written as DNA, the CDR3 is TGTGCCAGCAGCACGAGGGGGCCCACTGAAGCTTTCTTT.

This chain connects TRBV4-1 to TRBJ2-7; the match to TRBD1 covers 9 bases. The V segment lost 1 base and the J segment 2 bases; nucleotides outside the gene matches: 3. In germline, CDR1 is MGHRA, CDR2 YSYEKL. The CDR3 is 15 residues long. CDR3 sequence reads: CASSQVGTGTYEQYF. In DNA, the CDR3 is TGCGCCAGCAGCCAAGTTGGGACAGGGACCTACGAGCAGTACTTC.

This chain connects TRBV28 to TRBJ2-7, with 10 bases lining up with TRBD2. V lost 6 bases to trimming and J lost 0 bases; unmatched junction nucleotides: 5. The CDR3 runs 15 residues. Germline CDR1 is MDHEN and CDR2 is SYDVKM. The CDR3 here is CASSASGRVSYEQYF. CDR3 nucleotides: TGTGCCAGCAGCGCCAGCGGGAGGGTCTCCTACGAGCAGTACTTC.

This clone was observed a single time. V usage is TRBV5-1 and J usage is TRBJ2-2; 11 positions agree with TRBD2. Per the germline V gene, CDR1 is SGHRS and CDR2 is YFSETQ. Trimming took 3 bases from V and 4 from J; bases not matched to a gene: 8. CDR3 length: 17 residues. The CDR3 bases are TGCGCCAGCAGCTCAATAGCGGGAGGGCCTAGCACCGGGGAGCTGTTTTTT. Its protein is CASSSIAGGPSTGELFF.

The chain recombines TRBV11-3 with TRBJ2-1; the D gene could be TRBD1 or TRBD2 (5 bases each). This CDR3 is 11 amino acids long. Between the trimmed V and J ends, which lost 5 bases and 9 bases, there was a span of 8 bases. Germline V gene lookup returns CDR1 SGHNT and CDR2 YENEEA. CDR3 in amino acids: CASSARGEQFF. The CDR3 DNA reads TGTGCCAGCAGCGCGAGGGGTGAGCAGTTCTTC.

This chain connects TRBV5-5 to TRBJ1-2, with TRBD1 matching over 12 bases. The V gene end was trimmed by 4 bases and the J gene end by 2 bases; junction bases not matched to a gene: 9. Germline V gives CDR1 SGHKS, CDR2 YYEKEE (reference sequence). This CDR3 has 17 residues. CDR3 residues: CASSKGQGARGNYGYTF. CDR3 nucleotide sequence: TGTGCCAGCAGCAAGGGACAGGGGGCGCGGGGAAACTATGGCTACACCTTC.

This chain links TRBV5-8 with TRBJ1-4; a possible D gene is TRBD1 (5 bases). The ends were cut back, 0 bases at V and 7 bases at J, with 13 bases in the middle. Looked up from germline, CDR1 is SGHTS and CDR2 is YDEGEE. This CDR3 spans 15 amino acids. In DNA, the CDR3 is TGTGCCAGCAGCTTGGGGCAGGGTCTGGGTGAAAAACTGTTTTTT. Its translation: CASSLGQGLGEKLFF. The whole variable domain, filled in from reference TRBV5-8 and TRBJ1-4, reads EAGVTQSPTHLIKTRGQQATLRCSPISGHTSVYWYQQALGLGLQFLLWYDEGEERNRGNFPPRFSGRQFPNYSSELNVNALELEDSALYLCASSLGQGLGEKLFFGSGTQLSVL.

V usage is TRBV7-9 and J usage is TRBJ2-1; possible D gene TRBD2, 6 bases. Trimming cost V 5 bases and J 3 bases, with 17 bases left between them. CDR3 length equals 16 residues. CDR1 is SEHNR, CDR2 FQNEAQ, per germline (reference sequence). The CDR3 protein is CASSPEGRGFYNEQFF. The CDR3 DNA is TGTGCCAGCAGCCCGGAGGGCCGAGGGTTCTACAATGAGCAGTTCTTC.

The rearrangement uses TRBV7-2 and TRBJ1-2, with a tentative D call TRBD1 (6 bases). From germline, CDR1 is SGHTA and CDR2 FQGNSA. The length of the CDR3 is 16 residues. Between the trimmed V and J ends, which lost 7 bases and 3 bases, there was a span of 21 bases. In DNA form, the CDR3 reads TGTGCCAGCACCGCCGGTCCAGGGGAAGTTTACTATGGCTACACCTTC. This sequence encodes CASTAGPGEVYYGYTF.

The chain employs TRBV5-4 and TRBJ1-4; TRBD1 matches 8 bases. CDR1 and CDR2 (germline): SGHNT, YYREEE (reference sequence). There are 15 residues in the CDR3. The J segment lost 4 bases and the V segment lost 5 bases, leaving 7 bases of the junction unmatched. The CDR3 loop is CASSYGQGRNEKLFF. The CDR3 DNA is TGTGCCAGCAGTTACGGACAGGGCCGTAATGAAAAACTGTTTTTT.

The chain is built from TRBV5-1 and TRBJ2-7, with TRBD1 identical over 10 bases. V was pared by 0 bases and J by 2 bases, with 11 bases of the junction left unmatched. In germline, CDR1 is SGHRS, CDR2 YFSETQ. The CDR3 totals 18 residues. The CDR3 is CASSLVLAGTGVTYEQYF. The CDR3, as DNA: TGCGCCAGCAGCTTGGTTTTGGCGGGGACAGGGGTGACCTACGAGCAGTACTTC.

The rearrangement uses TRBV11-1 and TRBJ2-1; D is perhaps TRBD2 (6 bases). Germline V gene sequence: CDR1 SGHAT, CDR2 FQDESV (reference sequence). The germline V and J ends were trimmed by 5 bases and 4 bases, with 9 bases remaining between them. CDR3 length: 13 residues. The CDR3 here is CASSTGTYNEQFF. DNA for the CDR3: TGTGCCAGCAGCACCGGGACTTACAATGAGCAGTTCTTC.

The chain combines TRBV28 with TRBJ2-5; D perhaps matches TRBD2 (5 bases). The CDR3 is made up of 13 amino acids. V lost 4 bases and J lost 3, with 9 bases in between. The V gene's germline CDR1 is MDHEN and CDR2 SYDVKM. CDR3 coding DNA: TGTGCCAGCAGTTCGACCGGGGAAGAGACCCAGTACTTC. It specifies CASSSTGEETQYF.